These 7 T cell receptor beta chains came from one sample sequenced in a study of cytomegalovirus exposure and HLA in healthy donors. Amplification used 60 Vbeta primers and 13 Jbeta primers. Profiling relied on immunoSEQ multiplex PCR, and the TCRdb table lists in-frame clones only, not all of them. The data show 75,000 to 100,000 clones, with approximately 64% seen just once and 3.2% held by the top ten. The sequenced sample consisted of PBMCs. These receptor sequences come from a man between 60 and 75 years old in good health and CMV-seronegative.

V and J are TRBV19 and TRBJ1-2; a possible D gene is TRBD1 (5 bases). V shed 5 bases and J shed 1 base, with 11 bases lying between them. This CDR3 region has 14 residues. The germline CDR1 and CDR2 sequences are LNHDA and SQIVND (reference sequence). CDR3 DNA sequence: TGTGCCAGTAGTCCCAGGGTTAGTAACTATGGCTACACCTTC. Protein sequence: CASSPRVSNYGYTF.

Only one count was recorded for this clone. V is TRBV7-8 and J is TRBJ2-3; 9 positions agree with TRBD2. Germline V lookup: CDR1 SGHVS, CDR2 FQNEAQ. The CDR3 runs to 16 residues. The J segment lost 2 bases and the V segment lost 6 bases, leaving 9 bases of the junction unmatched. The CDR3 DNA follows: TGTGCCAGCAGGGTTAACCTAGCGGGGATCACAGATACGCAGTATTTT. Its protein is CASRVNLAGITDTQYF.

The chain uses TRBV30 and TRBJ1-5; 8 nucleotides line up with TRBD1. The CDR3 extends over 14 amino acids. Germline trimming cut 2 bases from V and 6 bases from J; bases unmatched to any gene: 6. Germline-derived CDR1 and CDR2 are GTSNPN and SVGIG (reference sequence). The CDR3 spells CAWSLAGGGQPQHF. For the CDR3, the DNA is TGTGCCTGGAGTTTGGCAGGGGGCGGTCAGCCCCAGCATTTT.

The chain employs TRBV10-1 and TRBJ1-2, with D unclear. This CDR3 is built from 13 residues. V dropped 0 bases and J dropped 4 bases, with 6 bases sitting between them. Germline CDR1 reads WNHNN; CDR2 reads SYGVQD (reference sequence). CDR3 loop: CASSESLFYGYTF. The CDR3 DNA reads as TGCGCCAGCAGTGAGTCTCTTTTCTATGGCTACACCTTC.

The chain is built from TRBV7-2 and TRBJ2-7, with TRBD2 matching 10 bases. The CDR3 spans 15 residues. J gave up 7 bases and V 5 bases, and 11 bases lay outside the gene matches. CDR1 and CDR2 from the germline V gene are SGHTA and FQGNSA. The CDR3 nucleotides read TGTGCCAGCAGCCGAAGGCCTACTAGCGGGACAGAGCAGTACTTC. It codes for CASSRRPTSGTEQYF.

This clone occurred a few times. The chain employs TRBV5-4 and TRBJ2-5, with TRBD2 as a possible D gene (5 bases). This CDR3 is 14 amino acids long. V was cut by 3 bases and J by 5 bases, with 14 bases left in between. Looked up from germline, CDR1 is SGHNT and CDR2 is YYREEE (reference sequence). The CDR3 here is CASSSKASLETQYF. CDR3 in DNA: TGTGCCAGCAGCTCAAAGGCTAGCTTGGAGACCCAGTACTTC.

V and J are TRBV27 and TRBJ2-7; 7 bases are shared with TRBD2. CDR3 length equals 13 residues. Trimming removed 2 bases from V and 4 bases from J; junction bases left unmatched: 2. Germline V gene data show CDR1 as MNHEY and CDR2 as SMNVEV (reference sequence). The CDR3 DNA reads as TGTGCCAGCAGTTTACGCGGGAGATACGAGCAGTACTTC. This gives the protein CASSLRGRYEQYF.